Following are 14 T cell receptor beta chains from one sample sequenced in a study of CD8 T cells in Susac syndrome. Random hexamers served to reverse transcribe roughly 0.45 to 1 ug RNA. In TCRdb, the immunoSEQ multiplex PCR reads were re-called with MiXCR into one record per CDR3 protein. The sample consists of tens of thousands of distinct CDR3 sequences, just under 95% of them appearing once. Sequencing was performed on CD8+ T cells from PBMCs. The receptors stem from a human donor with Susac syndrome.

In its sample, this clonotype was seen once. This chain links TRBV28 with TRBJ2-1, with 10 bases lining up with TRBD1. V trimming: 5 bases; J trimming: 8 bases; junction bases outside the gene matches: 6. The CDR3 sequence is 14 residues long. In germline, CDR1 is MDHEN, CDR2 SYDVKM. This chain's CDR3 is CASSPGTGVYEQFF. The CDR3 nucleotides read TGTGCCAGCAGTCCCGGGACAGGGGTATATGAGCAGTTCTTC.

The chain recombines TRBV20-1 with TRBJ2-1; D gene uncertain. Germline values: CDR1 DFQATT, CDR2 SNEGSKA (reference sequence). The V gene lost 4 bases and the J gene lost 3 bases, with 10 bases spanning the gap. CDR3 length: 13 amino acids. The CDR3 is CSATSSDYNEQFF. CDR3 in DNA: TGCAGTGCTACCTCTTCTGACTACAATGAGCAGTTCTTC.

In this sample, this clonotype turned up once. J is TRBJ2-2 and V is TRBV29-1; 9 nucleotides agree with TRBD1. Per germline, CDR1 SQVTM and CDR2 ANQGSEA. Trimming at V came to 3 bases and at J to 6 bases, leaving 2 bases not matched to a gene. The CDR3 runs 13 residues. The CDR3 region is CSVDRTGAGELFF. The CDR3, as DNA: TGCAGCGTTGATCGGACAGGGGCCGGGGAGCTGTTTTTT.

The J gene is TRBJ1-1, the V gene TRBV5-6; D perhaps matches TRBD1 (5 bases). The CDR3 loop spans 14 amino acids. CDR1 and CDR2 (germline): SGHDT, YYEEEE. Trimming took 5 bases from V and 3 from J, leaving 14 bases between them. CDR3 residues: CASRHGGGYTEAFF. For the CDR3, the DNA is TGTGCCAGCAGGCACGGTGGGGGGTACACTGAAGCTTTCTTT.

This clonotype appeared a single time. This chain connects TRBV29-1 to TRBJ2-1; unclear D gene. Trimming cost V 6 bases and J 0 bases, with 15 bases left between them. CDR1 and CDR2 from the germline V gene are SQVTM and ANQGSEA. This CDR3 is built from 15 residues. CDR3 loop: CSVAMAGVSYNEQFF. CDR3 DNA: TGCAGCGTCGCGATGGCAGGAGTCTCCTACAATGAGCAGTTCTTC.

The CDR3 loop is CSVELPNTGELFF. In DNA form, the CDR3 reads TGCAGCGTTGAGCTTCCGAACACCGGGGAGCTGTTTTTT. The chain is built from TRBV29-1 and TRBJ2-2; D gene ambiguous. Trimming pared 3 bases from V and 0 bases from J, leaving 5 bases between. Looked up from germline, CDR1 is SQVTM and CDR2 is ANQGSEA. This CDR3 has 13 amino acids.

This clonotype occurred once. The CDR3 sequence is CASSYTLGYQETQYF. The CDR3 nucleotides read TGTGCCAGCAGTTATACCCTCGGGTACCAAGAGACCCAGTACTTC. This chain links TRBV28 with TRBJ2-5; D not certain. V gave up 4 bases and J gave up 0 bases, with 12 bases separating them. From germline, CDR1 is MDHEN and CDR2 SYDVKM. The CDR3 is 15 amino acids. Complete variable domain (other parts from reference TRBV28 and TRBJ2-5): DVKVTQSSRYLVKRTGEKVFLECVQDMDHENMFWYRQDPGLGLRLIYFSYDVKMKEKGDIPEGYSVSREKKERFSLILESASTNQTSMYLCASSYTLGYQETQYFGPGTRLLVL.

This sequence joins TRBV29-1 and TRBJ2-2; 9 bases align to TRBD2. Germline trimming cut 7 bases from V and 5 bases from J; bases unmatched to any gene: 5. Germline-derived CDR1 and CDR2 are SQVTM and ANQGSEA. The length of the CDR3 is 13 residues. The CDR3 here is CSGLAEGTGELFF. The CDR3 DNA is TGCAGCGGACTAGCGGAGGGAACCGGGGAGCTGTTTTTT.

This clonotype was found once. Sequence at one end of the junction differs from germline and may be a read error. The chain employs TRBV7-7 and TRBJ1-1; the D gene is possibly TRBD1 (6 bases). The CDR3 loop spans 14 amino acids. The germline V gene has CDR1 SSHAT and CDR2 FNYEAQ (reference sequence). The CDR3 is CASSPIGEGDEAFF. The DNA of the CDR3 is TGTGCTAGCAGCCCAATAGGGGAGGGGGATGAAGCTTTCTTT.

The chain recombines TRBV15 with TRBJ1-4; no firm D call. The germline gives CDR1 LNHNV, CDR2 YYDKDF (reference sequence). The CDR3 loop spans 13 amino acids. V was trimmed by 4 bases and J by 6 bases, leaving 9 bases between them. The CDR3 DNA follows: TGTGCCACCAGCACAACGGTAGATGAAAAACTGTTTTTT. This encodes CATSTTVDEKLFF.

The chain employs TRBV19 and TRBJ1-2; D is unclear. Trimming took off 3 bases at V and 7 bases at J, with 21 bases between the two ends. This CDR3 contains 16 residues. Germline-derived CDR1 and CDR2 are LNHDA and SQIVND (reference sequence). The CDR3: CASSIPDLIDLSGYTF. As DNA, the CDR3 is TGTGCCAGTAGTATTCCGGATCTTATTGACCTGAGTGGCTACACCTTC.

The V gene is TRBV7-9, the J gene TRBJ1-5; 8 bases match TRBD1. With V trimmed by 4 bases and J by 6 bases, 8 bases remained unmatched. Germline CDR1 is SEHNR and CDR2 is FQNEAQ (reference sequence). The CDR3 consists of 15 residues. The CDR3 loop is CASSSDRVGGQPQHF. As DNA, the CDR3 is TGTGCCAGCAGCTCGGACAGGGTCGGGGGTCAGCCCCAGCATTTT.

The chain combines TRBV9 with TRBJ2-7; a weak D match, TRBD1 (5 bases). Germline CDR1 SGDLS, CDR2 YYNGEE. V was trimmed by 2 bases and J by 6 bases, leaving 18 bases between them. CDR3 length equals 15 residues. The CDR3, as DNA: TGTGCCAGCAGCGTCTCGGCAGGGTCAGGCCGCGAGCAGTACTTC. It translates to CASSVSAGSGREQYF.

The chain combines TRBV28 with TRBJ2-2, with unresolved D. Germline V CDR1 and CDR2: MDHEN, SYDVKM. The CDR3 length is 14 residues. V gave up 6 bases and J gave up 4 bases, with 12 bases separating them. In DNA, the CDR3 is TGTGCCAGCAGCCTAGACCGGTCCACCGGGGAGCTGTTTTTT. Its translation is CASSLDRSTGELFF.